Reported below is one T cell receptor beta chain. The data were obtained in a study of CD8 T cells in Susac syndrome. Per germline, CDR1 SGHRS and CDR2 YFSETQ. V was clipped by 0 bases and J by 9 bases, with 10 bases between them. This CDR3 is 13 amino acids long. Random hexamers served to reverse transcribe roughly 0.45 to 1 ug RNA. Using its own MiXCR run on the immunoSEQ multiplex PCR reads, TCRdb lists one record per CDR3 protein. The table lists some 130,000 distinct CDR3 sequences, 90% to 95% of them singletons, with around 0.12% in the top ten. The rearrangement uses TRBV5-1 and TRBJ2-1; D may be TRBD2 (6 bases). The specimen was CD4+ T cells from PBMCs. The receptor was isolated from a human donor in good health. The CDR3 is CASSLAPGGEQFF. The CDR3 DNA reads as TGCGCCAGCAGCTTGGCCCCCGGGGGTGAGCAGTTCTTC.